The present T cell receptor (beta chain) was sequenced within a study of T cell responses to AZD1222 COVID-19 vaccine. Study results and limitations: Donors in the cohort were predominantly white British and more often female, and clonal diversity was possibly underestimated. Vaccination with two AZD1222 doses was followed by a rise in Spike-specific TCR breadth and depth. Only a handful of AZD1222 recipients, more than 5 in all, had baseline seropositivity.

As concerns this clone: Its antigen is still unknown.

Only in-frame clones appear in the TCRdb table, and some are missing; sequencing was by immunoSEQ multiplex PCR. The sample includes about 150,000 clones, around 91% of them seen just once. The sample consisted of peripheral blood, taken on day 0 of AZD1222 vaccination. This sequence was found in an adult in good health.

CDR3 sequence reads: CASSDRLAGEETQYF. In DNA, the CDR3 is TGCGCCAGCAGTGATCGACTAGCGGGAGAGGAGACCCAGTACTTC. The rearrangement uses TRBV10-2 and TRBJ2-5; 12 nucleotides line up with TRBD2. CDR1 and CDR2 (germline): WSHSY, SAAADI. V was pared by 3 bases and J by 5 bases, with 4 bases of the junction left unmatched. The CDR3 spans 15 residues.